The source of this T cell receptor beta chain is a study of blood T cells in healthy people across ages. The CDR3 sequence is 14 residues long. Trimming pared 6 bases from V and 4 bases from J, leaving 15 bases between. The germline gives CDR1 MNHEY, CDR2 SMNVEV (reference sequence). There are a few counts of this clonotype. The authors ran a second PCR of roughly 6 to 12 cycles using a sample-barcoded 5' primer and a J-beta primer mix. From the 5' RACE reads, TCRdb called clonotypes with MiXCR, one entry per CDR3 protein. The sample contains 780,000 or so distinct CDR3 sequences, roughly 50% of which appear only once.

Sequenced sample: blood. This sequence joins TRBV27 and TRBJ2-5; unclear D gene. This TCR came from a man aged 80 or over in good health. CDR3 nucleotide sequence: TGTGCCAGCAGCCCCATGGTTTCTAGAGAGACCCAGTACTTC. It yields the protein CASSPMVSRETQYF.